These 29 T cell receptor beta chains were sequenced from one sample in a study of OX40 agonist ivuxolimab in advanced cancers. Only in-frame clones appear in the TCRdb table, and some are missing; sequencing was by immunoSEQ multiplex PCR. The profile shows 65,000 to 85,000 clones, 80% to 95% of them singletons. The specimen was CD4+ or CD8+ T cells sorted from blood, collected in a trial of the OX40 agonist ivuxolimab. All receptors come from an adult with an advanced solid tumor such as melanoma, head and neck, liver or kidney cancer.

The gene calls are TRBV19 and TRBJ1-1; D remains ambiguous. V was clipped by 3 bases and J by 3 bases, with 8 bases between them. The germline CDR1 and CDR2 sequences are LNHDA and SQIVND (reference sequence). The CDR3 runs to 13 residues. The CDR3 here is CASSISVYTEAFF. The CDR3 DNA follows: TGTGCCAGTAGTATCTCGGTTTACACTGAAGCTTTCTTT.

This clone was detected only once. The V and J genes are TRBV6-5 and TRBJ1-2; D is possibly TRBD1 (5 bases). CDR1 and CDR2 from the germline V gene are MNHEY and SVGAGI. The germline V and J ends were trimmed by 4 bases and 6 bases, with 15 bases remaining between them. There are 14 residues in the CDR3. In nucleotides, the CDR3 is TGTGCCAGCAGTTCCCCTTCCGGGACGGATGGCTACACCTTC. Residues: CASSSPSGTDGYTF.

V gene TRBV7-6 combines with J gene TRBJ1-2; 8 bases are shared with TRBD1. Trimming cost V 5 bases and J 3 bases; bases outside gene matches: 8. This CDR3 spans 15 amino acids. Looked up from germline, CDR1 is SGHVS and CDR2 is FNYEAQ. DNA for the CDR3: TGTGCCAGCAGCCCCGACAGGGGCGGGGACTATGGCTACACCTTC. This encodes CASSPDRGGDYGYTF.

For the CDR3, the DNA is TGTGCCTCGGGCTCTATGGCGCAGTACTTC. Protein sequence: CASGSMAQYF. The J gene is TRBJ2-7, the V gene TRBV27, with no clear D. Germline V gene sequence: CDR1 MNHEY, CDR2 SMNVEV (reference sequence). Deletions cut 11 bases from V and 9 bases from J, with 14 bases between. This CDR3 spans 10 amino acids.

The chain couples TRBV9 to TRBJ1-4, with TRBD1 matching over 8 bases. The CDR3 loop spans 18 amino acids. V lost 2 bases and J lost 7; bases outside the gene matches: 16. Germline CDR1 SGDLS, CDR2 YYNGEE. The CDR3 here is CASSVRLSGQGISEKLFF. The CDR3 nucleotides read TGTGCCAGCAGCGTCCGCCTAAGCGGACAGGGAATAAGTGAAAAACTGTTTTTT.

The chain links TRBV15 to TRBJ1-5, with D hard to call. V lost 0 bases and J 7 bases, leaving 16 bases between the germline ends. CDR3 length equals 16 residues. Per the germline V gene, CDR1 is LNHNV and CDR2 is YYDKDF (reference sequence). CDR3: CATSRDGFGNGQPQHF. CDR3 sequence (DNA): TGTGCCACCAGCAGAGATGGGTTCGGGAACGGGCAGCCCCAGCATTTT. The full variable domain, its missing parts supplied by reference TRBV15 and TRBJ1-5, is DAMVIQNPRYQVTQFGKPVTLSCSQTLNHNVMYWYQQKSSQAPKLLFHYYDKDFNNEADTPDNFQSRRPNTSFCFLDIRSPGLGDTAMYLCATSRDGFGNGQPQHFGDGTRLSIL.

This chain joins TRBV6-1 and TRBJ2-7; 7 nucleotides align to TRBD1. The CDR3 consists of 15 residues. Germline V gene sequence: CDR1 MNHNS, CDR2 SASEGT. After removal of 9 bases from V and 4 bases from J, the junction contained 15 bases not matched to a gene. The CDR3 DNA follows: TGTGCCAGGAGTAACCATTCCGGGACAGTATACGAGCAGTACTTC. It yields the protein CARSNHSGTVYEQYF.

The V gene is TRBV27, the J gene TRBJ1-2, with D maybe TRBD1 (6 bases). Germline loops: CDR1 MNHEY, CDR2 SMNVEV (reference sequence). V lost 7 bases to trimming and J lost 4 bases, with 22 bases between them. The CDR3 loop spans 16 amino acids. CDR3 amino acids: CASTSLGGGASYGYTF. CDR3 nucleotides: TGTGCCAGCACATCCCTTGGGGGGGGCGCGAGCTATGGCTACACCTTC.

This chain uses TRBV9 with TRBJ2-1; D may match TRBD1 or TRBD2 (6 bases each). Germline V gene sequence: CDR1 SGDLS, CDR2 YYNGEE. The CDR3 runs 17 residues. Trimming removed 0 bases from V and 0 bases from J, with 13 bases in between. This CDR3 is CASSVGGGSSSYNEQFF. CDR3 sequence (DNA): TGTGCCAGCAGCGTAGGAGGGGGGTCTAGCTCCTACAATGAGCAGTTCTTC.

The V gene is TRBV11-2, the J gene TRBJ2-7; D is undetermined. The CDR3 extends over 13 amino acids. Germline lookup yields CDR1 SGHAT and CDR2 FQNNGV. Trimming left V 5 bases short and J 3 bases short, with 11 bases between. CDR3 in amino acids: CASSLRSDYEQYF. The CDR3 bases are TGTGCCAGCAGCCTTCGGTCCGACTACGAGCAGTACTTC. Using reference TRBV11-2 and TRBJ2-7 for the parts outside the CDR3, the full variable domain is EAGVAQSPRYKIIEKRQSVAFWCNPISGHATLYWYQQILGQGPKLLIQFQNNGVVDDSQLPKDRFSAERLKGVDSTLKIQPAKLEDSAVYLCASSLRSDYEQYFGPGTRLTVT.

The gene calls are TRBV19 and TRBJ2-6; D remains ambiguous. The CDR3 loop spans 14 amino acids. Germline V gene lookup returns CDR1 LNHDA and CDR2 SQIVND (reference sequence). V gave up 3 bases and J gave up 3 bases, with 6 bases separating them. The CDR3 DNA sequence: TGTGCCAGTAGTATCGACGGTGGGGCCAACGTCCTGACTTTC. It is translated as CASSIDGGANVLTF.

The V gene is TRBV7-9, the J gene TRBJ2-7; 10 bases agree with TRBD1. The CDR3 is made up of 15 amino acids. V lost 5 bases and J lost 2; bases outside the gene matches: 6. Germline-derived CDR1 and CDR2 are SEHNR and FQNEAQ (reference sequence). CDR3 amino acids: CASSPRQGATYEQYF. The CDR3 DNA reads TGTGCCAGCAGCCCCCGACAGGGGGCAACCTACGAGCAGTACTTC.

The gene calls are TRBV5-4 and TRBJ1-2; 8 bases align to TRBD1. CDR3 length: 15 residues. Germline V gives CDR1 SGHNT, CDR2 YYREEE (reference sequence). After removal of 7 bases from V and 3 bases from J, the junction contained 11 bases not matched to a gene. The CDR3 loop reads CASGLPTGGDYGYTF. CDR3 coding DNA: TGTGCCAGCGGATTGCCTACAGGGGGGGACTATGGCTACACCTTC.

The chain couples TRBV4-1 to TRBJ2-3; tentatively, D is TRBD1 or TRBD2 (6 bases each). Germline CDR1 reads MGHRA; CDR2 reads YSYEKL. The V and J ends lost 3 bases and 0 bases respectively, with 16 bases between them. This CDR3 is 17 amino acids long. The CDR3: CASSQWPGASSTDTQYF. CDR3 sequence (DNA): TGCGCCAGCAGCCAGTGGCCGGGGGCCAGCAGCACAGATACGCAGTATTTT.

The rearrangement links TRBV9 to TRBJ2-3; a possible D gene is TRBD2 (5 bases). With 2 bases removed from V and 4 bases from J, the gap between germline ends came to 20 bases. CDR3 length: 17 amino acids. From germline, CDR1 is SGDLS and CDR2 YYNGEE. Here the CDR3 reads CASSVSSRAGSPDTQYF. The CDR3 nucleotides are TGTGCCAGCAGCGTTTCTTCTAGGGCGGGTAGTCCAGATACGCAGTATTTT.

This chain links TRBV5-4 with TRBJ1-2; no definite D call. V was cut by 2 bases and J by 2 bases, with 13 bases left in between. This CDR3 is built from 15 residues. Germline V gives CDR1 SGHNT, CDR2 YYREEE (reference sequence). In nucleotides, the CDR3 is TGTGCCAGCAGCTTCGCAGAAAGGCCCAACTATGGCTACACCTTC. Translation gives CASSFAERPNYGYTF.

V usage is TRBV9 and J usage is TRBJ2-1; 10 nucleotides line up with TRBD2. Germline V gene lookup returns CDR1 SGDLS and CDR2 YYNGEE. V dropped 4 bases and J dropped 7; count of bases not matched to a gene: 8. This CDR3 spans 15 amino acids. The CDR3 reads CASSPSGGAGNEQFF. The DNA of the CDR3 is TGTGCCAGCAGCCCAAGCGGGGGGGCGGGGAATGAGCAGTTCTTC.

The chain uses TRBV5-1 and TRBJ2-3; D gene unclear. The V gene lost 1 base and the J gene lost 2 bases, with 8 bases spanning the gap. The CDR3 spans 14 residues. Germline CDR1 and CDR2: SGHRS and YFSETQ. CDR3 nucleotides: TGCGCCAGCAGCTTGACTTTTTCCACAGATACGCAGTATTTT. Protein product: CASSLTFSTDTQYF.

The CDR3 region has the DNA TGTGCCAGCAGTTTAGTAGGCAACCCAAATCAGCCCCAGCATTTT. Its translation is CASSLVGNPNQPQHF. The J gene is TRBJ1-5, the V gene TRBV27; no clear D. The germline V gene has CDR1 MNHEY and CDR2 SMNVEV (reference sequence). CDR3 length: 15 amino acids. Trimming removed 2 bases at V and 4 bases at J, with 12 bases between.

This CDR3 reads CASSSGTPYSNQPQHF. The CDR3 nucleotides are TGTGCCAGCAGCTCCGGGACACCATATAGCAATCAGCCCCAGCATTTT. The rearrangement uses TRBV7-2 and TRBJ1-5, with D possibly matching TRBD1 (6 bases). The CDR3 loop spans 16 amino acids. Trimming cost V 4 bases and J 0 bases, with 13 bases left between them. Germline lookup yields CDR1 SGHTA and CDR2 FQGNSA.

This rearrangement joins TRBV14 to TRBJ1-2; 7 positions match TRBD1. Germline V gene sequence: CDR1 SGHDN, CDR2 FVKESK. Trimming at V came to 1 base and at J to 7 bases, leaving 6 bases not matched to a gene. The CDR3 runs 14 residues. This CDR3 is CASSQVEGASGYTF. The CDR3 nucleotides read TGTGCCAGCAGCCAAGTCGAGGGGGCAAGTGGCTACACCTTC.

This clone has only a few counts. This rearrangement joins TRBV9 to TRBJ1-6; 7 bases map to TRBD1. CDR3 length: 14 amino acids. Trimming at V came to 4 bases and at J to 6 bases, leaving 4 bases not matched to a gene. The germline gives CDR1 SGDLS, CDR2 YYNGEE. CDR3 loop: CASSTQGINSPLHF. In DNA form, the CDR3 reads TGTGCCAGCAGCACACAGGGGATTAATTCACCCCTCCACTTT.

The chain links TRBV5-4 to TRBJ1-2; tentatively, D is TRBD1 (5 bases). CDR3 size: 11 residues. The germline CDR1 and CDR2 sequences are SGHNT and YYREEE (reference sequence). V lost 5 bases, J lost 8 bases, and 10 bases lay in between. CDR3 sequence: CASRTDSGYTF. The CDR3 bases are TGTGCCAGCAGGACCGACAGCGGCTACACCTTC.

In this sample, this clone turned up once. J is TRBJ2-1 and V is TRBV10-3, with D tentatively TRBD1 or TRBD2 (5 bases each). CDR1 ENHRY and CDR2 SYGVKD come from the germline V gene. This CDR3 spans 14 amino acids. Trimming pared 4 bases from V and 6 bases from J, leaving 13 bases between. CDR3 sequence (DNA): TGTGCCATCAGTGTTCGAGGGGAAGGCAATGAGCAGTTCTTC. Translated: CAISVRGEGNEQFF.

This sequence joins TRBV27 and TRBJ1-4; unclear D gene. Per germline, CDR1 MNHEY and CDR2 SMNVEV (reference sequence). V lost 0 bases and J lost 0, with 14 bases in between. CDR3 length: 18 residues. This chain's CDR3 is CASSLSGRVIATNEKLFF. Written as DNA, the CDR3 is TGTGCCAGCAGTTTATCGGGGAGGGTTATTGCAACTAATGAAAAACTGTTTTTT.

The rearrangement uses TRBV11-2 and TRBJ1-2, with 7 bases lining up with TRBD1. CDR1 and CDR2 (germline): SGHAT, FQNNGV. This CDR3 comprises 14 residues. V lost 1 base to trimming and J lost 5 bases; unmatched junction nucleotides: 4. The CDR3 loop is CASSLVAGGYGYTF. The CDR3 bases are TGTGCCAGCAGCTTAGTGGCAGGGGGGTATGGCTACACCTTC.

The J gene is TRBJ2-7, the V gene TRBV11-2; D gene ambiguous. Germline V gene data show CDR1 as SGHAT and CDR2 as FQNNGV. V was trimmed by 5 bases and J by 2 bases, leaving 10 bases between them. CDR3 length equals 13 residues. CDR3 nucleotide sequence: TGTGCCAGCAGCCTATCCCCCCCCTACGAGCAGTACTTC. This encodes CASSLSPPYEQYF.

The chain recombines TRBV11-2 with TRBJ2-7, with unresolved D. CDR3 length: 12 amino acids. V was shortened by 5 bases and J by 6 bases, with 11 bases between the two germline ends. Per the germline V gene, CDR1 is SGHAT and CDR2 is FQNNGV. The chain's CDR3 is CASSPNSGEQYF. CDR3 nucleotide sequence: TGTGCCAGCAGCCCCAATTCCGGCGAGCAGTACTTC.

This clone was detected only once. This chain uses TRBV6-4 with TRBJ2-2; 8 bases map to TRBD1. The CDR3 runs to 15 residues. The V gene's germline CDR1 is MRHNA and CDR2 SNTAGT. The junction had 3 bases not matched to a gene; V was cut back by 3 bases and J by 3 bases. The CDR3 nucleotides read TGTGCCAGCAGTGAGCAGGGGGCGCACACCGGGGAGCTGTTTTTT. Translating it yields CASSEQGAHTGELFF.